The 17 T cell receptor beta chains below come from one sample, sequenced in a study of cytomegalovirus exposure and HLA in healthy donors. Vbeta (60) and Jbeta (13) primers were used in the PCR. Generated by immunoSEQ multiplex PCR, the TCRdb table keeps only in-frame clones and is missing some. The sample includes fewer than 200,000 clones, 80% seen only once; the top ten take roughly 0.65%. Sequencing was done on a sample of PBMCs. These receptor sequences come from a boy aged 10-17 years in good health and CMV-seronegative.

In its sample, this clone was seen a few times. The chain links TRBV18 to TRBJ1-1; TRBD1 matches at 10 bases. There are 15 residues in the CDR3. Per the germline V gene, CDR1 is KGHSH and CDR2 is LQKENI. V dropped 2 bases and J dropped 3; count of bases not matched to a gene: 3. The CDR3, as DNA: TGTGCCAGCTCACCAAGGGACAGGGGTGACACTGAAGCTTTCTTT. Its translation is CASSPRDRGDTEAFF.

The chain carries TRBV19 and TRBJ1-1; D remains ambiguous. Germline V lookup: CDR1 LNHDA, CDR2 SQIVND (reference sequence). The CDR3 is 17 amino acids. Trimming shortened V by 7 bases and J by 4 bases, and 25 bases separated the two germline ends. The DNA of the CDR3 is TGTGCCAGTACCCCAATGAGCGGCAGACGCGTGGGCACTGAAGCTTTCTTT. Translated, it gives CASTPMSGRRVGTEAFF.

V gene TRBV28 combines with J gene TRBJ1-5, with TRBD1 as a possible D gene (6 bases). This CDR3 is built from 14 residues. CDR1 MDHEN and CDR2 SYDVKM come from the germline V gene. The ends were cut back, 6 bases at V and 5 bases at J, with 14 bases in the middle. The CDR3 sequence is CASSPRGSDQPQHF. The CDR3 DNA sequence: TGTGCCAGCAGCCCTAGGGGGTCTGATCAGCCCCAGCATTTT.

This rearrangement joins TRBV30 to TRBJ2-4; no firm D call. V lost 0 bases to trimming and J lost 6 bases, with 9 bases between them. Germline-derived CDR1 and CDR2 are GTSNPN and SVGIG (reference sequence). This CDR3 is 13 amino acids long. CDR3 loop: CAWSVRVGNIQYF. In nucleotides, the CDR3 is TGTGCCTGGAGTGTACGGGTGGGAAACATTCAGTACTTC.

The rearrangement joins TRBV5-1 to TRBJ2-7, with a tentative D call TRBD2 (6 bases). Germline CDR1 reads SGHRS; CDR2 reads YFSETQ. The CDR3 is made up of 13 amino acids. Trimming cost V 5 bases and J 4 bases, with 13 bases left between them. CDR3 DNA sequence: TGCGCCAGCAGAGGGGTAGGGAGGTACGAGCAGTACTTC. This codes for CASRGVGRYEQYF.

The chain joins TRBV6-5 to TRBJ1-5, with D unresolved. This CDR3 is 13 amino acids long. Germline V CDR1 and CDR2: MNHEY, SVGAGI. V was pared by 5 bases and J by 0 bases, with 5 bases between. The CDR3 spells CASSEISNQPQHF. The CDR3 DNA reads TGTGCCAGCAGTGAGATTAGCAATCAGCCCCAGCATTTT.

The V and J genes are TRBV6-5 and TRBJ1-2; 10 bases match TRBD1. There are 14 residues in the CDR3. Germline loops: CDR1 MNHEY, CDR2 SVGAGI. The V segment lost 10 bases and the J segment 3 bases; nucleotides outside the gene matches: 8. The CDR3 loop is CATAGTGVDYGYTF. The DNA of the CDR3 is TGTGCCACCGCCGGGACAGGGGTTGACTATGGCTACACCTTC.

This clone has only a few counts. The CDR3 loop reads CASSDHEAFF. CDR3 nucleotide sequence: TGTGCCAGCAGTGACCATGAAGCTTTCTTT. This sequence joins TRBV6-1 and TRBJ1-1, with unresolved D. This CDR3 region has 10 residues. CDR1 and CDR2 (germline): MNHNS, SASEGT. The V and J ends lost 3 bases and 7 bases respectively, with 3 bases between them.

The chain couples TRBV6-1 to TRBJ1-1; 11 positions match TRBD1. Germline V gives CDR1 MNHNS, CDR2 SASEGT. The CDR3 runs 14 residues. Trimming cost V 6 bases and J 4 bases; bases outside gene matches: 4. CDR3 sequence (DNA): TGTGCCAGCAGGGACAGGGGGCTGGTCACTGAAGCTTTCTTT. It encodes CASRDRGLVTEAFF.

CDR3 sequence reads: CASTPTDRGSAYNEQFF. The CDR3 nucleotides read TGTGCCAGTACCCCGACGGACAGGGGGAGCGCGTACAATGAGCAGTTCTTC. The chain couples TRBV19 to TRBJ2-1; TRBD1 matches 10 bases. CDR3 size: 17 residues. J lost 4 bases, V lost 7 bases, and 13 bases had no gene match. CDR1 and CDR2 from the germline V gene are LNHDA and SQIVND (reference sequence).

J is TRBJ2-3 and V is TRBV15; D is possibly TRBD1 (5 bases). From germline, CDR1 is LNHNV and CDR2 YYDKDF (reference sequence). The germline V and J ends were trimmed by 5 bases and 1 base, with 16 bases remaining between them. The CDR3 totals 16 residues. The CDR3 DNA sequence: TGTGCCACCAGCCTGGCGCCAGGGCAGGGCACAGATACGCAGTATTTT. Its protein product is CATSLAPGQGTDTQYF.

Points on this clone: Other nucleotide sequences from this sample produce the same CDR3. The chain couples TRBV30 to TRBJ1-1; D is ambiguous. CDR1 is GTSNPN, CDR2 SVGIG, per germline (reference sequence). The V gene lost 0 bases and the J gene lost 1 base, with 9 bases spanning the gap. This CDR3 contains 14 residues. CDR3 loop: CAWSVLRGNTEAFF. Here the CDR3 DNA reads TGTGCCTGGAGTGTACTCCGGGGGAACACTGAAGCTTTCTTT.

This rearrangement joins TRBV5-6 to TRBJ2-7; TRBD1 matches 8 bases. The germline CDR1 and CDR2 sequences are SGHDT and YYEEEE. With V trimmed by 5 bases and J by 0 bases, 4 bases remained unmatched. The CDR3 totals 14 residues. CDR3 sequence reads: CASSPDRVSYEQYF. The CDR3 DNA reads TGTGCCAGCAGTCCGGACAGGGTCTCCTACGAGCAGTACTTC.

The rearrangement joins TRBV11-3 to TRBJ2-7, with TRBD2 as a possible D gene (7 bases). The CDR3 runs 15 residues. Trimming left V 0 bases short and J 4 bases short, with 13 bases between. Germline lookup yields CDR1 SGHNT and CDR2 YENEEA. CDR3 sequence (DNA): TGTGCCAGCAGCTTAGAGCGGGGGCCGAATTACGAGCAGTACTTC. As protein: CASSLERGPNYEQYF.

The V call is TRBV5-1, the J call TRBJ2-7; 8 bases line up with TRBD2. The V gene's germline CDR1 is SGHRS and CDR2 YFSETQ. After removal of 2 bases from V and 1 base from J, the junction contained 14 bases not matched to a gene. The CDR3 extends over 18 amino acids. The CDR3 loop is CASSLTSVDRGGSYEQYF. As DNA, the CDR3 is TGCGCCAGCAGCTTAACCTCTGTGGATCGGGGGGGTTCCTACGAGCAGTACTTC.

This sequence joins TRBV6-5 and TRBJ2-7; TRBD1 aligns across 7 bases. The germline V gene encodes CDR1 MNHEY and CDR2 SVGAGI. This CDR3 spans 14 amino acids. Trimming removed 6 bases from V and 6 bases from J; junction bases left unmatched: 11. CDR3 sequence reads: CASSLGQGVSEQYF. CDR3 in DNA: TGTGCCAGCAGCCTTGGGCAGGGGGTGAGCGAGCAGTACTTC.

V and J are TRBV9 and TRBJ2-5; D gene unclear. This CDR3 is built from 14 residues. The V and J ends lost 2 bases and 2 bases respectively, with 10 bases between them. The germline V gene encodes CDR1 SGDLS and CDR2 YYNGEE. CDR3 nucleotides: TGTGCCAGCAGCGTCGGTTCGGTTCAAGAGACCCAGTACTTC. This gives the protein CASSVGSVQETQYF.